A single sample gave rise to the 10 T cell receptor beta chains below, sequenced in a study of T-cell reconstitution after alpha-beta-depleted transplantation in children. The TCRbeta library was prepared with unique molecular identifiers. TCRdb used MiXCR to reprocess the PCR reads, holding one entry per CDR3 protein. The sample records about 400,000 distinct CDR3 sequences, roughly 22% being singletons. Sample: PBMCs from the stem cell graft donor, taken from the stem cell graft. Receptors were obtained from a human donor who donated a stem cell graft to a child with acute myeloid leukemia.

This clonotype was observed a handful of times. The gene calls are TRBV6-1 and TRBJ1-1, with D perhaps matching TRBD1 (5 bases). V lost 8 bases and J lost 5, with 15 bases in between. Germline V CDR1 and CDR2: MNHNS, SASEGT. The CDR3 runs 13 residues. In DNA, the CDR3 is TGTGCCAGCCAACAAACTCAGGGAACTGAAGCTTTCTTT. Protein product: CASQQTQGTEAFF.

A single count supports this clonotype. The genes are TRBV7-8 and TRBJ2-5; possible D gene TRBD2, 6 bases. With 2 bases removed from V and 4 bases from J, the gap between germline ends came to 17 bases. The germline gives CDR1 SGHVS, CDR2 FQNEAQ. The CDR3 loop spans 16 amino acids. The CDR3 DNA reads TGTGCCAGCAGCTTACCGCTAGCGCCAATGGGAGAGACCCAGTACTTC. This sequence encodes CASSLPLAPMGETQYF.

This rearrangement joins TRBV20-1 to TRBJ1-5; 11 bases agree with TRBD1. This CDR3 spans 15 amino acids. The V gene's germline CDR1 is DFQATT and CDR2 SNEGSKA (reference sequence). J was trimmed by 6 bases and V by 3 bases; bases with no gene match: 7. CDR3 protein: CSASLWTGGGQPQHF. The DNA of the CDR3 is TGCAGTGCTAGCCTCTGGACAGGGGGCGGTCAGCCCCAGCATTTT.

This clonotype has more than one count but fewer than ten. This chain connects TRBV7-2 to TRBJ2-3; D call uncertain. This CDR3 has 14 residues. CDR1 and CDR2 from the germline V gene are SGHTA and FQGNSA. The ends were cut back, 1 base at V and 4 bases at J, with 9 bases in the middle. The CDR3 DNA reads as TGTGCCAGCAGCTTAGTCGGCGCAGCAGATACGCAGTATTTT. Its translation is CASSLVGAADTQYF.

The chain uses TRBV5-1 and TRBJ1-5; 7 bases map to TRBD1. The CDR3 is 14 amino acids. With 4 bases clipped from V and 5 bases from J, the junction kept 6 bases outside the gene matches. Germline CDR1 reads SGHRS; CDR2 reads YFSETQ. CDR3 coding DNA: TGCGCCAGCAGCCCTGGACAGGCCGATCAGCCCCAGCATTTT. This gives the protein CASSPGQADQPQHF. Supplemented by reference TRBV5-1 and TRBJ1-5, the full variable domain reads KAGVTQTPRYLIKTRGQQVTLSCSPISGHRSVSWYQQTPGQGLQFLFEYFSETQRNKGNFPGRFSGRQFSNSRSEMNVSTLELGDSALYLCASSPGQADQPQHFGDGTRLSIL.

This chain joins TRBV4-3 and TRBJ2-7, with 8 positions matching TRBD1. The trim removed 0 bases at V and 2 bases at J, leaving 9 bases unmatched. The CDR3 length is 17 residues. Germline CDR1 reads LGHNA; CDR2 reads YSLEER. The CDR3: CASSQDRGRGPPYEQYF. The CDR3 nucleotides are TGCGCCAGCAGCCAAGATCGTGGCAGGGGGCCGCCCTACGAGCAGTACTTC.

The V call is TRBV28, the J call TRBJ2-7, with 14 positions matching TRBD2. The length of the CDR3 is 15 residues. V lost 6 bases, J lost 6 bases, and 7 bases stayed unmatched. Germline V gene sequence: CDR1 MDHEN, CDR2 SYDVKM. CDR3 sequence reads: CASSQGLAGVGEQYF. The CDR3 nucleotides read TGTGCCAGCAGCCAGGGACTAGCGGGAGTCGGCGAGCAGTACTTC.

This clonotype was detected ten times or more. V and J are TRBV10-3 and TRBJ2-7; perhaps TRBD1 as D (6 bases). Deletions cut 6 bases from V and 4 bases from J, with 19 bases between. In germline, CDR1 is ENHRY, CDR2 SYGVKD. This CDR3 contains 15 residues. CDR3 loop: CAISDTGPGEYEQYF. In DNA, the CDR3 is TGTGCCATCAGCGATACAGGGCCGGGTGAATACGAGCAGTACTTC.

Concerning this clonotype itself: The junction departs from the called germline gene at one end, perhaps through a read error. This chain uses TRBV29-1 with TRBJ2-5; the D gene is possibly TRBD1 (6 bases). Germline V gene sequence: CDR1 SQVTM, CDR2 ANQGSEA. The CDR3 extends over 9 amino acids. For the CDR3, the DNA is TGCAGCGTTGAACAGGGGTCACTCTTC. It encodes CSVEQGSLF.

The J gene is TRBJ2-3, the V gene TRBV14; 7 nucleotides align to TRBD2. Germline CDR1 reads SGHDN; CDR2 reads FVKESK. The J segment lost 2 bases and the V segment lost 4 bases, leaving 6 bases of the junction unmatched. This CDR3 region has 15 residues. The CDR3, as DNA: TGTGCCAGCAGCCGAGGCGGGAGACACACAGATACGCAGTATTTT. Translation: CASSRGGRHTDTQYF.